The source of this T cell receptor beta chain is a study of blood T cell repertoires in COVID-19. Study background: Samples came from the United States, Italy and Spain, spanning acute and convalescent COVID-19.

Repertoires were generated with immunoSEQ multiplex PCR, while TCRdb's copy carries only in-frame clones and drops some. Among a few hundred thousand clones listed, 80% to 95% were seen once. Adults between about 18 and 89 years of age took part from about 24 US areas. Researchers sorted participants into cohorts using their self-reported clinical history. Germline V gene lookup returns CDR1 LNHDA and CDR2 SQIVND (reference sequence). The V gene lost 8 bases and the J gene lost 1 base, with 8 bases spanning the gap. The CDR3 contains 12 residues. V gene TRBV19 combines with J gene TRBJ2-5; possibly TRBD1 for D (6 bases). The sample taken for sequencing was PBMCs or T cells enriched from blood (not recorded which). The sequence derives from a woman in her thirties who had recovered from COVID-19. CDR3 residues: CASEDSQETQYF. The CDR3 DNA is TGTGCCAGTGAGGACAGCCAAGAGACCCAGTACTTC.